These 29 T cell receptor beta chains share one sample of origin, sequenced in a study of blood T cell repertoires in COVID-19. Clones were sequenced by immunoSEQ multiplex PCR, and TCRdb holds only the in-frame ones, with some missing. The data show fewer than 45,000 clones, about 85% seen once. Source material: peripheral blood. These receptors were collected from a man between 60 and 75 years old with COVID-19, enrolled during active disease.

This clone occurred a few times. V gene TRBV18 combines with J gene TRBJ2-3; the match to TRBD2 covers 9 bases. Germline trimming cut 4 bases from V and 1 base from J; bases unmatched to any gene: 6. The CDR3 sequence is 16 residues long. Germline CDR1 KGHSH, CDR2 LQKENI. The CDR3 loop reads CASSQTRTSGTDTQYF. DNA for the CDR3: TGTGCCAGCTCACAGACGCGGACTAGCGGCACAGATACGCAGTATTTT.

This chain uses TRBV6-5 with TRBJ2-7; the match to TRBD1 covers 10 bases. The CDR3 contains 15 residues. V shed 2 bases, J shed 1 base, and the junction held 2 bases outside the gene matches. Germline V gene data show CDR1 as MNHEY and CDR2 as SVGAGI. CDR3 nucleotides: TGTGCCAGCAGTTACCCGGACAGGGGGTCCTACGAGCAGTACTTC. Translation: CASSYPDRGSYEQYF.

The chain has TRBV3-1 (or the pseudogene TRBV3-2) and TRBJ1-1; maybe TRBD1 (5 bases). The V gene lost 1 base and the J gene lost 0 bases, with 9 bases spanning the gap. CDR1 is LGHDT, CDR2 YNNKEL, per germline (reference sequence). The CDR3 is made up of 15 amino acids. CDR3 amino acids: CASSQGPGLNTEAFF. The CDR3 DNA is TGTGCCAGCAGCCAAGGACCAGGGCTGAACACTGAAGCTTTCTTT.

The chain has TRBV5-4 and TRBJ1-4; D possibly corresponds to TRBD1 (6 bases). Germline lookup yields CDR1 SGHNT and CDR2 YYREEE (reference sequence). Trimming took 2 bases from V and 8 from J, leaving 16 bases between them. This CDR3 spans 15 amino acids. CDR3 bases: TGTGCCAGCAGCTTCCAGGGGCTTGGAGAGGAAAAACTGTTTTTT. Translating gives CASSFQGLGEEKLFF.

The chain carries TRBV20-1 and TRBJ1-1; no definite D call. The CDR3 covers 11 residues. Germline lookup yields CDR1 DFQATT and CDR2 SNEGSKA (reference sequence). The CDR3: CSLAGNTEAFF. In DNA form, the CDR3 reads TGCAGCCTCGCAGGGAACACTGAAGCTTTCTTT.

This chain connects TRBV7-8 to TRBJ1-2; TRBD1 matches 8 bases. The CDR3 consists of 15 residues. Germline V gene sequence: CDR1 SGHVS, CDR2 FQNEAQ. V dropped 5 bases and J dropped 1; count of bases not matched to a gene: 6. The CDR3 region is CASSRTGSVNYGYTF. Here the CDR3 DNA reads TGTGCCAGCAGCCGGACAGGGTCCGTTAACTATGGCTACACCTTC.

V usage is TRBV6-6 and J usage is TRBJ1-1; a weak D match, TRBD1 (6 bases). CDR3 size: 15 residues. Trimming took off 2 bases at V and 0 bases at J, with 10 bases between the two ends. From germline, CDR1 is MNHNY and CDR2 SVGAGI (reference sequence). CDR3 amino acids: CASSYRQGMNTEAFF. The CDR3 DNA is TGTGCCAGCAGTTACAGGCAGGGGATGAACACTGAAGCTTTCTTT.

This clone occurred a few times. The J gene is TRBJ2-1, the V gene TRBV29-1; 9 nucleotides match TRBD1. CDR1 is SQVTM, CDR2 ANQGSEA, per germline. This CDR3 is 11 amino acids long. V lost 8 bases and J lost 10; bases outside the gene matches: 6. The CDR3 loop reads CSRGTGGEQFF. The CDR3, as DNA: TGCAGCCGAGGTACAGGGGGCGAGCAGTTCTTC.

This sequence joins TRBV7-2 and TRBJ2-3; 11 bases match TRBD2. This CDR3 has 15 amino acids. Germline CDR1 is SGHTA and CDR2 is FQGNSA. Germline trimming cut 1 base from V and 5 bases from J; bases unmatched to any gene: 2. CDR3 in amino acids: CASSLEGLAGDTQYF. The CDR3 coding sequence is TGTGCCAGCAGCTTAGAAGGACTAGCGGGAGATACGCAGTATTTT.

The chain is built from TRBV5-5 and TRBJ2-1, with D perhaps TRBD2 (5 bases). Germline-derived CDR1 and CDR2 are SGHKS and YYEKEE (reference sequence). The CDR3 covers 16 residues. Deletions cut 4 bases from V and 0 bases from J, with 14 bases between. CDR3 sequence: CASSQLRVSSYNEQFF. DNA for the CDR3: TGTGCCAGCAGCCAGTTGCGGGTAAGCTCCTACAATGAGCAGTTCTTC.

The V call is TRBV18, the J call TRBJ1-1; tentatively, D is TRBD1 (5 bases). Trimming removed 6 bases at V and 0 bases at J, with 8 bases between. Germline lookup yields CDR1 KGHSH and CDR2 LQKENI. CDR3 size: 13 residues. The CDR3 protein is CASSGQLNTEAFF. CDR3 DNA sequence: TGTGCCAGCTCGGGGCAGTTGAACACTGAAGCTTTCTTT. The complete variable domain, with remaining parts taken from reference TRBV18 and TRBJ1-1, reads NAGVMQNPRHLVRRRGQEARLRCSPMKGHSHVYWYRQLPEEGLKFMVYLQKENIIDESGMPKERFSAEFPKEGPSILRIQQVVRGDSAAYFCASSGQLNTEAFFGQGTRLTVV.

The chain links TRBV11-3 to TRBJ1-5, with D tentatively TRBD1 (5 bases). The germline V gene has CDR1 SGHNT and CDR2 YENEEA. V gave up 5 bases and J gave up 0 bases, with 20 bases separating them. CDR3 length equals 18 residues. CDR3 nucleotides: TGTGCCAGCAGCCCAACGGGGGATTTGGGGTATAGCAATCAGCCCCAGCATTTT. Translating gives CASSPTGDLGYSNQPQHF. Filled out from reference TRBV11-3 and TRBJ1-5, the complete variable domain reads EAGVVQSPRYKIIEKKQPVAFWCNPISGHNTLYWYLQNLGQGPELLIRYENEEAVDDSQLPKDRFSAERLKGVDSTLKIQPAELGDSAVYLCASSPTGDLGYSNQPQHFGDGTRLSIL.

As to this clone: Other DNA sequences from this sample encode an identical CDR3 as well. J is TRBJ1-4 and V is TRBV2, with D maybe TRBD1 (5 bases). This CDR3 region has 14 residues. Per the germline V gene, CDR1 is SNHLY and CDR2 is FYNNEI. Trimming shortened V by 5 bases and J by 3 bases, and 10 bases separated the two germline ends. CDR3 sequence (DNA): TGTGCCAGCAGTCGGACAAGGGCTAATGAAAAACTGTTTTTT. Translating it yields CASSRTRANEKLFF. Complete variable domain (other parts from reference TRBV2 and TRBJ1-4): EPEVTQTPSHQVTQMGQEVILRCVPISNHLYFYWYRQILGQKVEFLVSFYNNEISEKSEIFDDQFSVERPDGSNFTLKIRSTKLEDSAMYFCASSRTRANEKLFFGSGTQLSVL.

The V and J genes are TRBV19 and TRBJ2-5; weak D call: TRBD1 (5 bases). The germline gives CDR1 LNHDA, CDR2 SQIVND (reference sequence). CDR3 length: 15 amino acids. The V end lost 5 bases, the J end lost 2 bases, and 15 bases lay between the germline ends. In nucleotides, the CDR3 is TGTGCCAGTAGTGTACAGGTAGGGGCACAAGAGACCCAGTACTTC. Protein sequence: CASSVQVGAQETQYF.

This chain links TRBV10-2 with TRBJ1-2, with 9 bases lining up with TRBD1. Germline V gene lookup returns CDR1 WSHSY and CDR2 SAAADI. V dropped 8 bases and J dropped 3; count of bases not matched to a gene: 4. This CDR3 contains 13 residues. The CDR3 coding sequence is TGCGCCAGCGGACAGGGGTCCTACTATGGCTACACCTTC. Its protein is CASGQGSYYGYTF.

The chain links TRBV3-1 (or the pseudogene TRBV3-2) to TRBJ2-7; D call uncertain. With 2 bases removed from V and 3 bases from J, the gap between germline ends came to 5 bases. Germline V gives CDR1 LGHDT, CDR2 YNNKEL (reference sequence). CDR3 length equals 12 residues. This CDR3 is CASSQTDYEQYF. The CDR3, as DNA: TGTGCCAGCAGCCAAACAGACTACGAGCAGTACTTC.

The CDR3 sequence is CASSTGAGQETQYF. DNA of the CDR3: TGCGCCAGCAGTACAGGGGCGGGCCAAGAGACCCAGTACTTC. The chain has TRBV4-3 and TRBJ2-5; 7 bases align to TRBD1. Germline CDR1 reads LGHNA; CDR2 reads YSLEER. V dropped 6 bases and J dropped 1; count of bases not matched to a gene: 5. The CDR3 length is 14 residues.

This clone was recorded once. The rearrangement joins TRBV30 to TRBJ2-7, with TRBD1 matching 7 bases. The CDR3 consists of 15 residues. The germline CDR1 and CDR2 sequences are GTSNPN and SVGIG (reference sequence). Losses at the gene ends were 2 bases for V and 6 bases for J; bases not matched to a gene: 13. The DNA for the CDR3 is TGTGCCTGGAGTCCCTTGGCAGGGGGATTTAGCGAGCAGTACTTC. It translates to CAWSPLAGGFSEQYF.

This clone was seen just once. The chain employs TRBV25-1 and TRBJ1-4, with a tentative D call TRBD1 (6 bases). The CDR3 runs to 13 residues. Between the trimmed V and J ends, which lost 7 bases and 7 bases, there was a span of 13 bases. In germline, CDR1 is MGHDK, CDR2 SYGVNS. The CDR3 nucleotides read TGTGCCAGCAAGGGGGACCTGGGTGAAAAACTGTTTTTT. It encodes CASKGDLGEKLFF.

This chain links TRBV23-1 with TRBJ1-6; 8 nucleotides align to TRBD1. TRBV23-1 is treated as an ORF (open reading frame) with a function not yet certain. This CDR3 is built from 17 residues. Germline trimming cut 0 bases from V and 10 bases from J; bases unmatched to any gene: 11. CDR3 in amino acids: CASSQSGTGPLRSPLHF. CDR3 coding DNA: TGCGCCAGCAGTCAATCGGGGACAGGCCCCTTAAGGTCACCCCTCCACTTT.

The chain employs TRBV19 and TRBJ1-1, with D uncertain. V lost 6 bases to trimming and J lost 4 bases, with 6 bases between them. Germline-derived CDR1 and CDR2 are LNHDA and SQIVND (reference sequence). The length of the CDR3 is 11 residues. The CDR3 sequence is CASRVATEAFF. The DNA of the CDR3 is TGTGCCAGTAGAGTAGCCACTGAAGCTTTCTTT.

In DNA, the CDR3 is TGTGCCAGCAGTTCCCCCACAGAGACACCCTACGAGCAGTACTTC. This gives the protein CASSSPTETPYEQYF. This chain joins TRBV6-5 and TRBJ2-7; D is uncertain. V lost 4 bases and J 2 bases, leaving 15 bases between the germline ends. In germline, CDR1 is MNHEY, CDR2 SVGAGI. The length of the CDR3 is 15 residues.

The V gene is TRBV28, the J gene TRBJ2-1; 10 bases agree with TRBD2. The J segment lost 0 bases and the V segment lost 6 bases, leaving 11 bases of the junction unmatched. The CDR3 has 18 amino acids. Germline V lookup: CDR1 MDHEN, CDR2 SYDVKM. In nucleotides, the CDR3 is TGTGCCAGCAGAATGATATTAGCGGGAGGATTCTCCTACAATGAGCAGTTCTTC. Translating gives CASRMILAGGFSYNEQFF.

V gene TRBV5-6 combines with J gene TRBJ1-5; possibly TRBD1 for D (5 bases). This CDR3 region has 16 residues. V lost 4 bases, J lost 2 bases, and 16 bases lay in between. The germline V gene has CDR1 SGHDT and CDR2 YYEEEE. The CDR3 region has the DNA TGTGCCAGCAGCGTCTGGGCGGGGGTTCGCAATCAGCCCCAGCATTTT. Protein product: CASSVWAGVRNQPQHF.

Only one count was recorded for this clone. The CDR3 loop reads CASGPDTDSTQYF. The CDR3 coding sequence is TGTGCTAGTGGACCCGACACAGATTCAACGCAGTATTTT. V gene TRBV12-5 combines with J gene TRBJ2-3, with D unresolved. Germline V gene sequence: CDR1 LGHNT, CDR2 FRNRAP. CDR3 length equals 13 residues. V was clipped by 6 bases and J by 9 bases, with 16 bases between them.

V gene TRBV3-1 (or the pseudogene TRBV3-2) combines with J gene TRBJ1-4; no reliable D call. Germline CDR1 LGHDT, CDR2 YNNKEL (reference sequence). V gave up 1 base and J gave up 7 bases, with 13 bases separating them. The CDR3 is made up of 15 amino acids. CDR3 DNA sequence: TGTGCCAGCAGCCAAGCGGGAGGGAGTGGTGAAAAACTGTTTTTT. It is translated as CASSQAGGSGEKLFF.

V is TRBV5-8 and J is TRBJ2-7; the match to TRBD1 covers 9 bases. The CDR3 consists of 15 residues. With V trimmed by 4 bases and J by 2 bases, 7 bases remained unmatched. Germline CDR1 is SGHTS and CDR2 is YDEGEE. The CDR3 protein is CASSRPGQGTYEQYF. The CDR3 DNA is TGTGCCAGCAGCCGACCGGGACAGGGCACCTACGAGCAGTACTTC.

J is TRBJ2-7 and V is TRBV15; 8 positions agree with TRBD2. In germline, CDR1 is LNHNV, CDR2 YYDKDF (reference sequence). CDR3 length: 16 amino acids. Trimming removed 3 bases from V and 5 bases from J; junction bases left unmatched: 12. CDR3 DNA sequence: TGTGCCACCAGCAGGGGGGCGAGCGGGGGCTTGAACGAGCAGTACTTC. Protein product: CATSRGASGGLNEQYF. The whole variable domain, remainder taken from reference TRBV15 and TRBJ2-7, is DAMVIQNPRYQVTQFGKPVTLSCSQTLNHNVMYWYQQKSSQAPKLLFHYYDKDFNNEADTPDNFQSRRPNTSFCFLDIRSPGLGDTAMYLCATSRGASGGLNEQYFGPGTRLTVT.

The chain joins TRBV7-3 to TRBJ2-5; D is ambiguous. This CDR3 is 13 amino acids long. The germline V and J ends were trimmed by 5 bases and 3 bases, with 10 bases remaining between them. CDR1 is SGHTA and CDR2 is FQGTGA in the germline V gene. CDR3 DNA: TGTGCCAGCAGCATCCGACGGGAAGAGACCCAGTACTTC. Translation gives CASSIRREETQYF.